A selection of T cell receptor beta chains follows, all from one sample in a study of CD8 T cells in ankylosing spondylitis. In TCRdb, the 5' RACE reads were re-called with MiXCR into one record per CDR3 protein. Counted here are about 420,000 distinct CDR3 sequences, around 20% occurring once; the ten biggest clones make up about a sixth. The sequencing input was blood, either unsorted or a sorted T cell fraction (not recorded which). These receptors were obtained from a male donor with ankylosing spondylitis. Each CDR3 is given with its conserved first and last residue. Fields, in order: clone size, D gene, V gene, J gene, CDR3 DNA, CDR3 protein. D genes are given only for firm matches. Size is stated for part of the rows, as once, few or many counts, or as a class when the clone is expanded.

many	TRBD1	TRBV29-1	TRBJ1-2	TGCAGCGCTCGGGACAGGGGGCTCGGGGGCTACACCTTC	CSARDRGLGGYTF
few	NA	TRBV7-9	TRBJ1-1	TGTGCCAGCAGTCGGATGTCCAGGGTGACTGAAGCTTTCTTT	CASSRMSRVTEAFF
NA	NA	TRBV7-8	TRBJ2-7	TGTGCCAGCAGCTTAGCTGGTGTGGGGGGCTCCTACGAGCAGTACTTC	CASSLAGVGGSYEQYF
NA	TRBD2	TRBV11-2	TRBJ2-1	TGTGCCAGCAGCTCCCCCTCGGGACTAGCGGGAGTTCGTGAGCAGTTCTTC	CASSSPSGLAGVREQFF
few	TRBD1	TRBV12-3/TRBV12-4	TRBJ2-5	TGTGCCAGCACACTGGACAGGGGGCTAGAGACCCAGTACTTC	CASTLDRGLETQYF
NA	NA	TRBV5-5	TRBJ2-7	TGTGCCAGCAGCTGGGGCAGGGGGGGCTCCTACGAGCAGTACTTC	CASSWGRGGSYEQYF
once	TRBD2	TRBV20-1	TRBJ2-7	TGCAGTGCAACGACCCTAGCGGGCTGGAGGGAGCAGTACTTC	CSATTLAGWREQYF
NA	NA	TRBV7-7	TRBJ2-5	TGTGCCAGCAGCCCCCGCCGGGACCGCCAAGAGACCCAGTACTTC	CASSPRRDRQETQYF
NA	NA	TRBV3-1	TRBJ1-1	TGTGCCAGCAGCCGCCGAACCCGCACGGCTGAAGCTTTCTTT	CASSRRTRTAEAFF
NA	NA	TRBV18	TRBJ2-2	TGTGCCAGCTCACCAAACGGAGCAAACACCGGGGAGCTGTTTTTT	CASSPNGANTGELFF
few	NA	TRBV5-1	TRBJ2-3	TGCGCCAGCAAAAATAGTCCTTTGCTCATTACAGATACGCAGTATTTT	CASKNSPLLITDTQYF
few	NA	TRBV5-1	TRBJ1-3	TGCGCCAGCAGCTACAGGGTTTCGAGCTCTGGAAACACCATATATTTT	CASSYRVSSSGNTIYF
NA	NA	TRBV6-2/TRBV6-3	TRBJ1-1	TGTGCCAGCACCTACTGGGGCAGGATCACTGAAGCTTTCTTT	CASTYWGRITEAFF
many	NA	TRBV12-3/TRBV12-4	TRBJ1-4	TGTGCCAGCACCAGACAGCTTAATGAAAAACTGTTTTTT	CASTRQLNEKLFF
NA	NA	TRBV6-5	TRBJ2-1	TGTGCCAGCAGTTACCTAGGGGGCTACAATGAGCAGTTCTTC	CASSYLGGYNEQFF
NA	NA	TRBV7-9	TRBJ1-2	TGTGCCAGCAGCTTAGGGGCCCGGAGGGGGATGCGCTACACCTTC	CASSLGARRGMRYTF
NA	NA	TRBV29-1	TRBJ2-7	TGCAGCGTTGACTACTACGAGCAGTACTTC	CSVDYYEQYF
NA	NA	TRBV3-1	TRBJ1-2	TGTGCCAGCTCAGCGGCGGGGAACTATGGCTACACCTTC	CASSAAGNYGYTF
NA	NA	TRBV10-3	TRBJ1-4	TGTGCCATCAGTGAGTCGGTTGGGGCAGGGGAAAAACTGTTTTTT	CAISESVGAGEKLFF
few	TRBD2	TRBV5-6	TRBJ2-3	TGTGCCAGCAGCCTAACCGCGGGACTAGCGTGGACAGATACGCAGTATTTT	CASSLTAGLAWTDTQYF
few	NA	TRBV5-1	TRBJ2-4	TGCGCCAGCAGCTTGGGCCCGTCGGTAAACATTCAGTACTTC	CASSLGPSVNIQYF
NA	TRBD2	TRBV10-3	TRBJ2-1	TGTGCCAGCACGGGACTAGTGAATGAGCAGTTCTTC	CASTGLVNEQFF
NA	NA	TRBV2	TRBJ2-1	TGTGCCAGCACCCTAGTTCCGGGAGTCCTGGAAGAGCAGTTCTTC	CASTLVPGVLEEQFF
few	NA	TRBV7-2	TRBJ2-5	TGTGCCAGCAGCCCCCGCGGCGGGAAAGAGACCCAGTACTTC	CASSPRGGKETQYF
NA	NA	TRBV24-1	TRBJ2-2	TGTGCCACCAGTGAACAGTTCACCGGGGAGCTGTTTTTT	CATSEQFTGELFF
few	NA	TRBV29-1	TRBJ1-1	TGCAGCGTTGGGCACATCAACACTGAAGCTTTCTTT	CSVGHINTEAFF
few	NA	TRBV28	TRBJ2-2	TGTGCCAGCGGACCGCAGGACACCGGGGAGCTGTTTTTT	CASGPQDTGELFF
few	NA	TRBV20-1	TRBJ1-4	TGCAGTGCTAGCCTAACAACTAATGAAAAACTGTTTTTT	CSASLTTNEKLFF